This TCR beta chain came from a study of blood T cell repertoires in COVID-19. Study-level background: PBMCs, B-cell-depleted T cells, or T cells were the source of the cDNA or gDNA that made up the material.

This table comes from immunoSEQ multiplex PCR, and its TCRdb copy is limited to in-frame clones, with some not included. Counted here are 50,000 to 55,000 clones, 82% occurring once; the ten biggest clones make up 13% to 15%. Germline CDR1 and CDR2: LGHDT and YNNKEL (reference sequence). With 0 bases removed from V and 1 base from J, the gap between germline ends came to 12 bases. This CDR3 has 16 amino acids. The sequencing input was peripheral blood. The receptor comes from a human donor in a cohort sampled during active COVID-19. This chain joins TRBV3-1 (or the pseudogene TRBV3-2) and TRBJ1-1, with D possibly TRBD1 on 6 matching bases. Written as DNA, the CDR3 is TGTGCCAGCAGCCAAGATTCTCGGGGGGCGAACACTGAAGCTTTCTTT. It encodes CASSQDSRGANTEAFF.